Listed here is a single T cell receptor beta chain. This specimen comes from a study of cytomegalovirus exposure and HLA in healthy donors. Some clones are missing from TCRdb's copy, which holds only in-frame ones; the method was immunoSEQ multiplex PCR. This sample has approximately 220,000 clones, with just under 90% found just once. Source material: PBMCs. The sequence came from a man younger than 35 in good health and CMV-seronegative.

Here the CDR3 reads CASSSLQGTLNTGELFF. CDR3 sequence (DNA): TGTGCCAGCAGCTCACTCCAGGGGACACTGAACACCGGGGAGCTGTTTTTT. The rearrangement joins TRBV7-8 to TRBJ2-2, with a possible D match to TRBD1 (6 bases). The CDR3 is 17 residues long. The germline V and J ends were trimmed by 4 bases and 1 base, with 16 bases remaining between them. The germline V gene encodes CDR1 SGHVS and CDR2 FQNEAQ. The full variable domain, rest sourced from reference TRBV7-8 and TRBJ2-2, is GAGVSQSPRYKVAKRGQDVALRCDPISGHVSLFWYQQALGQGPEFLTYFQNEAQLDKSGLPSDRFFAERPEGSVSTLKIQRTQQEDSAVYLCASSSLQGTLNTGELFFGEGSRLTVL.